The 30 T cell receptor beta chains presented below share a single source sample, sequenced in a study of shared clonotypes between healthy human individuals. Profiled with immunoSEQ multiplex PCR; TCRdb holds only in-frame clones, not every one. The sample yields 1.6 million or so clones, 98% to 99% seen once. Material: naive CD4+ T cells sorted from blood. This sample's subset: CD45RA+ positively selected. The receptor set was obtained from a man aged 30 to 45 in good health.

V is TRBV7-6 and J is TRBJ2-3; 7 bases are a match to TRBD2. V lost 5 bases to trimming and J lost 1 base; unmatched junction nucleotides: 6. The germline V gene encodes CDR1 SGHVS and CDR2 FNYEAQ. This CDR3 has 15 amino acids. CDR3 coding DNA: TGTGCCAGCAGCCTGAGCGGGAAAGGCACAGATACGCAGTATTTT. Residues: CASSLSGKGTDTQYF.

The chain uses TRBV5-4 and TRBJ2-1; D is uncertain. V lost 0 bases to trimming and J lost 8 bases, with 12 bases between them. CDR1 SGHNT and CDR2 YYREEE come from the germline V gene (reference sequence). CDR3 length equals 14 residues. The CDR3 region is CASSLEGKGDEQFF. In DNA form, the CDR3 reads TGTGCCAGCAGCTTGGAGGGCAAAGGCGATGAGCAGTTCTTC. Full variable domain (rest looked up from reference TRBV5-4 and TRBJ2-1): ETGVTQSPTHLIKTRGQQVTLRCSSQSGHNTVSWYQQALGQGPQFIFQYYREEENGRGNFPPRFSGLQFPNYSSELNVNALELDDSALYLCASSLEGKGDEQFFGPGTRLTVL.

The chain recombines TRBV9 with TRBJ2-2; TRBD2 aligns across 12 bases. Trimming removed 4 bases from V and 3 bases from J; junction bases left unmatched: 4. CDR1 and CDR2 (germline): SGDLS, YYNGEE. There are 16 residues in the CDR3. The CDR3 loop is CASSPLAGGDTGELFF. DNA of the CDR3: TGTGCCAGCAGCCCGCTAGCGGGAGGGGACACCGGGGAGCTGTTTTTT.

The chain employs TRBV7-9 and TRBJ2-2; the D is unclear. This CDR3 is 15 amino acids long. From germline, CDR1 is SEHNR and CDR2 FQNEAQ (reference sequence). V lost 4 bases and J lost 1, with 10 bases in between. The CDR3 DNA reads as TGTGCCAGCAGCTACACCCCAGGGAACACCGGGGAGCTGTTTTTT. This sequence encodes CASSYTPGNTGELFF.

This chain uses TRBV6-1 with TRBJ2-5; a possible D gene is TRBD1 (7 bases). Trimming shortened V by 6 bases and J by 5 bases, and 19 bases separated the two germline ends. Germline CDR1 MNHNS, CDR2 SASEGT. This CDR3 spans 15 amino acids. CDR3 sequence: CASSEPPGGRETQYF. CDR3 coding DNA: TGTGCCAGCAGCGAACCCCCAGGGGGGAGGGAGACCCAGTACTTC.

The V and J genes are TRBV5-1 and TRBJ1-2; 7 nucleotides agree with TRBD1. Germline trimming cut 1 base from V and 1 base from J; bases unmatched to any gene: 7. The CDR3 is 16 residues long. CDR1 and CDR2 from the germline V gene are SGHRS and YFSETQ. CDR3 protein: CASSLSPGQINYGYTF. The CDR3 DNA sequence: TGCGCCAGCAGCTTGAGTCCGGGACAGATTAACTATGGCTACACCTTC.

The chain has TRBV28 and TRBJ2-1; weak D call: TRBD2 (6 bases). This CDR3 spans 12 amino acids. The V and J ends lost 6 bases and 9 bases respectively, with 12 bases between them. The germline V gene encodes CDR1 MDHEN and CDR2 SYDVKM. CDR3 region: CASRGWRGEQFF. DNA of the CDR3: TGTGCCAGCAGGGGATGGAGGGGTGAGCAGTTCTTC.

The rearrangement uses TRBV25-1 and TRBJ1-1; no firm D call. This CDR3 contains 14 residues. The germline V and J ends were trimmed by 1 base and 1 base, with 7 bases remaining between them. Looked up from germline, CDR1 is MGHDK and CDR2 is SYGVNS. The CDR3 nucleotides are TGTGCCAGCAGTGAATTCGGGGAGAACACTGAAGCTTTCTTT. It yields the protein CASSEFGENTEAFF.

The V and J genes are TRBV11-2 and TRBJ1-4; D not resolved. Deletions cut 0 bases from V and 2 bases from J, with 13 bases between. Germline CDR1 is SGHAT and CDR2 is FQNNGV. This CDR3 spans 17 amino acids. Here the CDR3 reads CASSLDQLGTTNEKLFF. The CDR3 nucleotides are TGTGCCAGCAGCTTAGATCAATTGGGCACTACTAATGAAAAACTGTTTTTT.

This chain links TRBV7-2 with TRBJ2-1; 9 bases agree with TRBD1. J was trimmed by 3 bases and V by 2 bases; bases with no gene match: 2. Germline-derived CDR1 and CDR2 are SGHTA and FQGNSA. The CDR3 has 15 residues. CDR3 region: CASSLRTGDYNEQFF. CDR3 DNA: TGTGCCAGCAGCTTACGGACAGGGGACTACAATGAGCAGTTCTTC.

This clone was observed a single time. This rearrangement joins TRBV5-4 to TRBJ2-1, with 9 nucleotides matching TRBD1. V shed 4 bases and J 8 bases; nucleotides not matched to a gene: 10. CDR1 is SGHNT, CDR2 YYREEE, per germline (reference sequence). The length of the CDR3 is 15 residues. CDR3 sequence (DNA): TGTGCCAGCAGCCCTGACAGGGGGTCTCGCCATGAGCAGTTCTTC. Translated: CASSPDRGSRHEQFF.

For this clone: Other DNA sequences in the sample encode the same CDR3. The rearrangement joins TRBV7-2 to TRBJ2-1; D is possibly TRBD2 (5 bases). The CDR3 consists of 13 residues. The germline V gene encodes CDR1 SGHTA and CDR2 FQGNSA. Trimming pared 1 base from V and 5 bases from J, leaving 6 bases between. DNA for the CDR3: TGTGCCAGCAGCTTAGGGACTCACAATGAGCAGTTCTTC. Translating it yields CASSLGTHNEQFF.

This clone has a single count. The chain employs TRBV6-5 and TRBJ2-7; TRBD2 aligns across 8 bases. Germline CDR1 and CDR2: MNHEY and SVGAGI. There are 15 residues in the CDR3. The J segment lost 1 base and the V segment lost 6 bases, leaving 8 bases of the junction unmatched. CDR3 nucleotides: TGTGCCAGCAGACCCGTTGAGCGGGAGTCCTACGAGCAGTACTTC. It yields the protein CASRPVERESYEQYF.

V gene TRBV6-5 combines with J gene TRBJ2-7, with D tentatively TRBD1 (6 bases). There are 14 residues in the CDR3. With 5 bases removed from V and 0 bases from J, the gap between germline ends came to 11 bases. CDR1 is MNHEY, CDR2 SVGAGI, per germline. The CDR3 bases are TGTGCCAGCAGTCAGGACAGACTCTCCTACGAGCAGTACTTC. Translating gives CASSQDRLSYEQYF.

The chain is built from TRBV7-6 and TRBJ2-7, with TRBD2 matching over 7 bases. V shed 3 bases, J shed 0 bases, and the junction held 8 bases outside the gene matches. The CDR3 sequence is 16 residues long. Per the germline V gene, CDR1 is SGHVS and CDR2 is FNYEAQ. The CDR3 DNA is TGTGCCAGCAGCTTGGGAGGTCTAGCGGCCTCCTACGAGCAGTACTTC. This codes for CASSLGGLAASYEQYF.

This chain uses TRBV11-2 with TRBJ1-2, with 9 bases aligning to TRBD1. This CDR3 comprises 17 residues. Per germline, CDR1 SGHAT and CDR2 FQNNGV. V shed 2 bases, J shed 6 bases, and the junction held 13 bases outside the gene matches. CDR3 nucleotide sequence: TGTGCCAGCAGCTTAAACCCCCGCCGACAGGGGGTCCATGGCTACACCTTC. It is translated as CASSLNPRRQGVHGYTF.

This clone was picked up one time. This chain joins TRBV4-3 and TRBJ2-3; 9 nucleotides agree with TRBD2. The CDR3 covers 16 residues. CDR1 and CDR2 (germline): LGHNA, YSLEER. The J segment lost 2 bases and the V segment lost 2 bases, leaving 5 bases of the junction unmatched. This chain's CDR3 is CASSQSTSGDTDTQYF. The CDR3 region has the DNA TGCGCCAGCAGCCAATCGACTAGCGGCGACACAGATACGCAGTATTTT.

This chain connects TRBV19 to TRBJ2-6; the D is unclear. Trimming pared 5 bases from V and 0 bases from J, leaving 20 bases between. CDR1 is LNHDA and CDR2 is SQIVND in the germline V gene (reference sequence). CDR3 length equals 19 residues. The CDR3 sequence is CASSPLSNSLSSGANVLTF. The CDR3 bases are TGTGCCAGTAGTCCCCTTAGTAACAGTCTAAGCTCTGGGGCCAACGTCCTGACTTTC.

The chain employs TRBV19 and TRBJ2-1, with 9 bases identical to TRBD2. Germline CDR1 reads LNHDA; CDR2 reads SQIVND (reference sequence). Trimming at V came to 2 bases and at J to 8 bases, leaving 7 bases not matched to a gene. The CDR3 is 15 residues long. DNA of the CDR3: TGTGCCAGTAGTATAAAGGCGGGAGGGCCCGATGAGCAGTTCTTC. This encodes CASSIKAGGPDEQFF.

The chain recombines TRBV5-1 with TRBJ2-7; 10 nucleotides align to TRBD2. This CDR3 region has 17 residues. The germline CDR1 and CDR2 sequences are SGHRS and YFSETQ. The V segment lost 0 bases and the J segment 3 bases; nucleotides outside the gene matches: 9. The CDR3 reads CASSLATTSGPFYEQYF. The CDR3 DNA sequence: TGCGCCAGCAGCTTGGCCACGACTAGCGGGCCCTTCTACGAGCAGTACTTC.

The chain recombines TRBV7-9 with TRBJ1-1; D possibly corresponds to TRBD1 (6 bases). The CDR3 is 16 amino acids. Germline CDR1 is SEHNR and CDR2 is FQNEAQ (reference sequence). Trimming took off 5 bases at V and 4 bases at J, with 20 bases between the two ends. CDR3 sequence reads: CASSPWTPNRATEAFF. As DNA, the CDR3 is TGTGCCAGCAGCCCGTGGACCCCAAACAGGGCCACTGAAGCTTTCTTT.

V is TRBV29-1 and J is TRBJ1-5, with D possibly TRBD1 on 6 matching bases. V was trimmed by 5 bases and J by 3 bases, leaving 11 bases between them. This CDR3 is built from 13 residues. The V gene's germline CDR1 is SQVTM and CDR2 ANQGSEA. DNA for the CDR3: TGCAGCGTTTTAGGACAGTACAATCAGCCCCAGCATTTT. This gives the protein CSVLGQYNQPQHF.

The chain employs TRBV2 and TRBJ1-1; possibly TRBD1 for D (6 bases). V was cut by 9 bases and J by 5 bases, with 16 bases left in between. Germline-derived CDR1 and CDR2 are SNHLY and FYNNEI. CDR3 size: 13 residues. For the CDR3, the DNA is TGTGCCAGGTTTGGGGGGGCTGGGACTGAAGCTTTCTTT. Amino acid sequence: CARFGGAGTEAFF.

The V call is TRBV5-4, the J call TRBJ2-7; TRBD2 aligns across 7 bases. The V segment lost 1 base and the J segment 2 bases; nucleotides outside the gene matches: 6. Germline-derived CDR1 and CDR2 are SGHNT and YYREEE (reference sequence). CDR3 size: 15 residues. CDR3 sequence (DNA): TGTGCCAGCAGCTTGACTGGGCTAGCGGCCTACGAGCAGTACTTC. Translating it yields CASSLTGLAAYEQYF.

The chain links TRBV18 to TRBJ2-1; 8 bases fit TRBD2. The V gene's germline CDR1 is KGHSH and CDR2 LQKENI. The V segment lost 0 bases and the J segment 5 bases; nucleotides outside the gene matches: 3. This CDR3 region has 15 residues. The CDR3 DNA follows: TGTGCCAGCTCACCACCGAGTAGCGGGAACAATGAGCAGTTCTTC. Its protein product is CASSPPSSGNNEQFF. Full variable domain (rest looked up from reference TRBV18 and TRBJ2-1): NAGVMQNPRHLVRRRGQEARLRCSPMKGHSHVYWYRQLPEEGLKFMVYLQKENIIDESGMPKERFSAEFPKEGPSILRIQQVVRGDSAAYFCASSPPSSGNNEQFFGPGTRLTVL.

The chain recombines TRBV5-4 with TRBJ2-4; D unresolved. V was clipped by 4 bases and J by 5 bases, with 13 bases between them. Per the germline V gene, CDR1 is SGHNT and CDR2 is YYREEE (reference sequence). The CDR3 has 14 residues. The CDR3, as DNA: TGTGCCAGCAGCCCCCTGGGATACCAAAACATTCAGTACTTC. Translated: CASSPLGYQNIQYF.

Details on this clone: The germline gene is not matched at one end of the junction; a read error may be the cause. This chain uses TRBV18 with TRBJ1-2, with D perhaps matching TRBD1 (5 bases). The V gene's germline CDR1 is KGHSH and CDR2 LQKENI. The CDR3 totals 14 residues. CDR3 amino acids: CASSPRQGNYGYTF. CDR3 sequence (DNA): TGTGCCAGCTCGCCACGGCAGGGAAACTATGGCTACACCTTC.

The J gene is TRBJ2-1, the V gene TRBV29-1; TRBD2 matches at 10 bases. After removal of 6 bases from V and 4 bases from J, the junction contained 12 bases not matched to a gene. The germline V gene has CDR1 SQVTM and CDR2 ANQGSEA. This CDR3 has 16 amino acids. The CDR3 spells CSVDFPLAGEYNEQFF. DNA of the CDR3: TGCAGCGTAGATTTCCCTCTAGCGGGGGAATACAATGAGCAGTTCTTC.

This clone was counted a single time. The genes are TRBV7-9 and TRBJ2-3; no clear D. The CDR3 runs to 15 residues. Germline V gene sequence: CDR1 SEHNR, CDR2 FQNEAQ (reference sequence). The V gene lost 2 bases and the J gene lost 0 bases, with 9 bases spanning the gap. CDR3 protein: CASSLYPSSTDTQYF. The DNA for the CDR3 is TGTGCCAGCAGCTTATATCCCTCAAGCACAGATACGCAGTATTTT. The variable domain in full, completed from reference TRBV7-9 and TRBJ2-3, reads DTGVSQNPRHKITKRGQNVTFRCDPISEHNRLYWYRQTLGQGPEFLTYFQNEAQLEKSRLLSDRFSAERPKGSFSTLEIQRTEQGDSAMYLCASSLYPSSTDTQYFGPGTRLTVL.

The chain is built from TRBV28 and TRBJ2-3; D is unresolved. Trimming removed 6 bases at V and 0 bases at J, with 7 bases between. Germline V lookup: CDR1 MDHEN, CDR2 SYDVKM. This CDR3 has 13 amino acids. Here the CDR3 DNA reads TGTGCCAGCAGGGGCCCAAGCACAGATACGCAGTATTTT. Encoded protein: CASRGPSTDTQYF. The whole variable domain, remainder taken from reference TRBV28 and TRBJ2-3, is DVKVTQSSRYLVKRTGEKVFLECVQDMDHENMFWYRQDPGLGLRLIYFSYDVKMKEKGDIPEGYSVSREKKERFSLILESASTNQTSMYLCASRGPSTDTQYFGPGTRLTVL.